This T cell receptor beta chain was found in a study of T cells in Graves' hyperthyroidism and ophthalmopathy. V lost 6 bases to trimming and J lost 2 bases, with 15 bases between them. This CDR3 has 15 amino acids. Amplification of TCR beta CDR3 regions was performed using RNA transcripts as template. HTBI primers were the set used in a first-round RT-PCR of the TCR CDR3. MiXCR, applied by TCRdb to the multiplex PCR reads, yields one record per CDR3 protein. The sample lists around 500,000 distinct CDR3 sequences; 20% to 25% were seen once. This clonotype was seen many times. The chain carries TRBV12-3 or TRBV12-4 and TRBJ2-3; possible D gene TRBD2, 6 bases. Sequences were obtained from blood. The TCR sequence derives from an older woman with Graves' ophthalmopathy. Written as DNA, the CDR3 is TGTGCCAGCAGACCGGGAGCGGAAGACACAGATACGCAGTATTTT. Translation gives CASRPGAEDTDTQYF.